Listed here are 20 T cell receptor beta chains from one sample, sequenced in a study of identical twins. One entry per CDR3 protein, called by TCRdb with MiXCR from the 5' RACE reads. Of hundreds of thousands of distinct CDR3 sequences in the sample, 6.5% to 8.5% are singletons; the top ten hold roughly 2%. These sequences were also reported in another study, on yellow fever vaccine responses in identical twins.

Sequences were obtained from memory (CD45RO+) T cells sorted from blood. The source is a woman aged 18-30 years in good health.

This clonotype was detected ten times or more. The V and J genes are TRBV21-1 and TRBJ2-1; the D call in the table, TRBD2, was not verified against the DNA. TRBV21-1 is described as a pseudogene. The CDR3 spans 19 residues. In DNA form, the CDR3 reads TGTGCCAGCAGGAGGACTAGCGGGATTCTCCTCGACCTCGCACATGAGCAGTTCTTC. Its translation: CASRRTSGILLDLAHEQFF.

A few counts support this clonotype. The chain employs TRBV7-2 and TRBJ2-7; D remains unclear. CDR1 and CDR2 from the germline V gene are SGHTA and FQGNSA. With 5 bases removed from V and 7 bases from J, the gap between germline ends came to 12 bases. CDR3 length: 12 amino acids. In DNA form, the CDR3 reads TGTGCCAGCAGCCGAGCCTTGGGGGAGCAGTACTTC. Residues: CASSRALGEQYF. The full variable domain, rest sourced from reference TRBV7-2 and TRBJ2-7, is GAGVSQSPSNKVTEKGKDVELRCDPISGHTALYWYRQSLGQGLEFLIYFQGNSAPDKSGLPSDRFSAERTGGSVSTLTIQRTQQEDSAVYLCASSRALGEQYFGPGTRLTVT.

The gene calls are TRBV3-1 and TRBJ2-7; 7 nucleotides agree with TRBD2. The ends lost 7 bases at V and 4 bases at J; junction bases unmatched: 13. This CDR3 comprises 15 residues. CDR1 and CDR2 (germline): LGHDT, YNNKEL (reference sequence). The CDR3 bases are TGTGCCAGCACCTCGTCAGACCGGGGAGGGTACGAGCAGTACTTC. This translates into CASTSSDRGGYEQYF.

V is TRBV7-3 and J is TRBJ2-3; D is ambiguous. The CDR3 is made up of 15 amino acids. Germline V lookup: CDR1 SGHTA, CDR2 FQGTGA. Trimming took off 4 bases at V and 1 base at J, with 12 bases between the two ends. CDR3 nucleotide sequence: TGTGCCAGCAGCTCACATAATCGGGGCACAGATACGCAGTATTTT. Its protein product is CASSSHNRGTDTQYF. Together with reference TRBV7-3 and TRBJ2-3, the CDR3 gives the full variable domain: GAGVSQTPSNKVTEKGKYVELRCDPISGHTALYWYRQSLGQGPEFLIYFQGTGAADDSGLPNDRFFAVRPEGSVSTLKIQRTERGDSAVYLCASSSHNRGTDTQYFGPGTRLTVL.

V usage is TRBV28 and J usage is TRBJ2-5; no reliable D call. Germline lookup yields CDR1 MDHEN and CDR2 SYDVKM. The V gene lost 2 bases and the J gene lost 7 bases, with 11 bases spanning the gap. The CDR3 is 13 residues long. This CDR3 is CASSLGVRGTQYF. CDR3 coding DNA: TGTGCCAGCAGTTTAGGCGTTAGAGGGACCCAGTACTTC.

J is TRBJ2-2 and V is TRBV11-2; D uncertain. The CDR3 totals 12 residues. CDR1 is SGHAT and CDR2 is FQNNGV in the germline V gene. Trimming cost V 4 bases and J 6 bases, with 6 bases left between them. This chain's CDR3 is CASSSGAGELFF. The CDR3 region has the DNA TGTGCCAGCAGCTCTGGCGCCGGGGAGCTGTTTTTT.

This clonotype has only a few counts. This chain connects TRBV7-2 to TRBJ2-7; no firm D call. CDR3 size: 14 residues. Germline CDR1 is SGHTA and CDR2 is FQGNSA. V lost 0 bases and J lost 6, with 12 bases in between. As DNA, the CDR3 is TGTGCCAGCAGCTTAGCGTCGACCTGGGGCGAGCAGTACTTC. Translating it yields CASSLASTWGEQYF.

About this clonotype itself: This could be a read error, since a much larger clone is one nucleotide away. J is TRBJ2-3 and V is TRBV4-1; D gene unclear. The CDR3 contains 14 residues. Germline CDR1 reads MGHRA; CDR2 reads YSYEKL. Trimming cost V 2 bases and J 2 bases, with 8 bases left between them. Written as DNA, the CDR3 is TGCGCCAGCAGCCAATACGGAGACACAGATACGCAGTATTTT. Amino acid sequence: CASSQYGDTDTQYF.

At least ten counts were recorded for this clonotype. This rearrangement joins TRBV3-1 to TRBJ2-1; possible D gene TRBD2, 6 bases. The CDR3 consists of 18 residues. The V gene's germline CDR1 is LGHDT and CDR2 YNNKEL (reference sequence). Trimming took off 3 bases at V and 3 bases at J, with 21 bases between the two ends. The CDR3 region is CASSHAAGGRAFYNEQFF. CDR3 coding DNA: TGTGCCAGCAGCCATGCAGCGGGTGGGCGGGCGTTCTACAATGAGCAGTTCTTC.

Only a few counts were recorded for this clonotype. This sequence joins TRBV29-1 and TRBJ2-7, with D uncertain. Germline V CDR1 and CDR2: SQVTM, ANQGSEA. This CDR3 is 18 amino acids long. V lost 4 bases and J 2 bases, leaving 27 bases between the germline ends. In nucleotides, the CDR3 is TGCAGCGTTGGGAACAGAACGTTAAAAGTCACTGCCACCTACGAGCAGTACTTC. Amino acids: CSVGNRTLKVTATYEQYF.

This clonotype was counted many times. The chain uses TRBV20-1 and TRBJ2-7, with 10 nucleotides matching TRBD2. The length of the CDR3 is 16 residues. The germline V gene encodes CDR1 DFQATT and CDR2 SNEGSKA (reference sequence). V shed 0 bases and J 3 bases; nucleotides not matched to a gene: 8. The DNA for the CDR3 is TGCAGTGCTAGAGATCCTAGCGGGAGTTTAATCTACGAGCAGTACTTC. Protein: CSARDPSGSLIYEQYF.

This clonotype came up a few times. The rearrangement links TRBV6-5 to TRBJ2-2, with 13 bases that match TRBD2. The CDR3 extends over 19 amino acids. The germline CDR1 and CDR2 sequences are MNHEY and SVGAGI. J gave up 7 bases and V 0 bases, and 11 bases lay outside the gene matches. Here the CDR3 reads CASSYSLTSGGLRIGELFF. In DNA, the CDR3 is TGTGCCAGCAGTTACTCTCTGACTAGCGGGGGGTTGAGGATCGGGGAGCTGTTTTTT.

This clonotype was seen many times. This rearrangement joins TRBV10-3 to TRBJ2-7, with 7 bases identical to TRBD1. CDR1 and CDR2 (germline): ENHRY, SYGVKD. The CDR3 covers 13 residues. V trimming: 7 bases; J trimming: 4 bases; junction bases outside the gene matches: 7. CDR3 in DNA: TGTGCCATCACGGAGACAGGGCTTTACGAGCAGTACTTC. This sequence encodes CAITETGLYEQYF.

This clonotype came up many times. The V and J genes are TRBV15 and TRBJ2-7, with D hard to call. Trimming left V 0 bases short and J 4 bases short, with 7 bases between. This CDR3 region has 13 residues. Per germline, CDR1 LNHNV and CDR2 YYDKDF (reference sequence). The CDR3 sequence is CATSRDPEYEQYF. CDR3 in DNA: TGTGCCACCAGCAGAGATCCAGAATACGAGCAGTACTTC. Looking up the rest from reference TRBV15 and TRBJ2-7 gives the full variable domain: DAMVIQNPRYQVTQFGKPVTLSCSQTLNHNVMYWYQQKSSQAPKLLFHYYDKDFNNEADTPDNFQSRRPNTSFCFLDIRSPGLGDTAMYLCATSRDPEYEQYFGPGTRLTVT.

This clonotype was seen many times. The rearrangement links TRBV28 to TRBJ1-1; D unresolved. CDR1 and CDR2 (germline): MDHEN, SYDVKM. V shed 10 bases and J shed 4 bases, with 19 bases lying between them. CDR3 length equals 14 residues. CDR3 sequence (DNA): TGTGCCACCCATACCCCCGGGGAGGGCACTGAAGCTTTCTTT. Translated, it gives CATHTPGEGTEAFF.

Only a few counts were recorded for this clonotype. The chain combines TRBV20-1 with TRBJ2-3; 11 nucleotides align to TRBD1. The CDR3 covers 13 residues. CDR1 DFQATT and CDR2 SNEGSKA come from the germline V gene (reference sequence). This chain's CDR3 is CSGQGARTDTQYF. Here the CDR3 DNA reads TGCAGCGGACAGGGGGCTCGCACAGATACGCAGTATTTT.

For the CDR3, the DNA is TGTGCCAGCAGCTTAGCTAGCAACTACAATGAGCAGTTCTTC. Translating gives CASSLASNYNEQFF. This chain joins TRBV7-2 and TRBJ2-1; D not certain. The CDR3 runs 14 residues. Trimming left V 0 bases short and J 3 bases short, with 6 bases between. Germline CDR1 and CDR2: SGHTA and FQGNSA.

The table lists this clonotype with many counts. The chain joins TRBV2 to TRBJ2-2, with 11 bases aligning to TRBD2. Unmatched junction bases numbered 6, after V lost 5 bases and J lost 4 bases. The CDR3 extends over 16 amino acids. The germline V gene encodes CDR1 SNHLY and CDR2 FYNNEI. CDR3 DNA sequence: TGTGCCAGCAGTCCTAGCGGGGGGAGCGGCACCGGGGAGCTGTTTTTT. This codes for CASSPSGGSGTGELFF.

This clonotype has more than one count but fewer than ten. The chain is built from TRBV7-2 and TRBJ2-7; tentative D call: TRBD1 (5 bases). The CDR3 length is 13 residues. CDR1 is SGHTA and CDR2 is FQGNSA in the germline V gene. Trimming cost V 5 bases and J 5 bases, with 13 bases left between them. The CDR3 DNA sequence: TGTGCCAGCAGCGCCAGGGCTGCGAACGAGCAGTACTTC. This codes for CASSARAANEQYF.

The chain recombines TRBV28 with TRBJ2-3, with TRBD1 as a possible D gene (7 bases). The CDR3 extends over 13 amino acids. Germline CDR1 MDHEN, CDR2 SYDVKM. V was cut by 5 bases and J by 8 bases, with 14 bases left in between. The CDR3: CASSAGQSFTQYF. In DNA, the CDR3 is TGTGCCAGCAGTGCGGGACAGAGTTTTACGCAGTATTTT. The full variable domain, with the rest looked up from reference TRBV28 and TRBJ2-3, is DVKVTQSSRYLVKRTGEKVFLECVQDMDHENMFWYRQDPGLGLRLIYFSYDVKMKEKGDIPEGYSVSREKKERFSLILESASTNQTSMYLCASSAGQSFTQYFGPGTRLTVL.